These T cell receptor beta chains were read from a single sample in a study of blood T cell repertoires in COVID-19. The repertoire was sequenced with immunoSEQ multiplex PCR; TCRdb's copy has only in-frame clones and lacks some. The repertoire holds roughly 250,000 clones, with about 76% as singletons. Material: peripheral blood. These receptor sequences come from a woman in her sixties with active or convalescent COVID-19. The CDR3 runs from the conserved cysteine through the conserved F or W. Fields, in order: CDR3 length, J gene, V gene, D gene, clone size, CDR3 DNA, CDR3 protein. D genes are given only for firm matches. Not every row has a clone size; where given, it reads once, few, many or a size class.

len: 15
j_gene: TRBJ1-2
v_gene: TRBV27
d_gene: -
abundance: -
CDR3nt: TGTGCCAGCAGTTTAAATTCAGGGTTGGGCTATGGCTACACCTTC
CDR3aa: CASSLNSGLGYGYTF

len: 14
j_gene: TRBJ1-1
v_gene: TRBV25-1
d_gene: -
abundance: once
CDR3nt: TGTGCCAGCCGAAAAGGGGGGGTGAACACTGAAGCTTTCTTT
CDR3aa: CASRKGGVNTEAFF

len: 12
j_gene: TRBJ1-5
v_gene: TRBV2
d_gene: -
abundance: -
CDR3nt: TGTGCCAGCAGTGAAGGGCTGAAGCCCCAGCATTTT
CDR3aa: CASSEGLKPQHF

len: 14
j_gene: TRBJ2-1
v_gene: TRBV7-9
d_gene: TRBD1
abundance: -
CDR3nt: TGTGCCAGCAGCCCAGCGGACAGGGACAATGAGCAGTTCTTC
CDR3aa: CASSPADRDNEQFF

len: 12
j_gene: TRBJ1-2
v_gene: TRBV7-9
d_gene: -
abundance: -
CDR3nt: TGTGCCAGCAGCTTATCAGGGAATGGCTACACCTTC
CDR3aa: CASSLSGNGYTF

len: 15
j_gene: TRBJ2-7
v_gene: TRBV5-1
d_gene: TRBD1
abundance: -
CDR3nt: TGCGCCAGCAGCTTGGATGGTGACAGGGGGTACGAGCAGTACTTC
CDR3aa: CASSLDGDRGYEQYF

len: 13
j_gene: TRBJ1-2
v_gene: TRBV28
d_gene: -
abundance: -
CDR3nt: TGTGCCAGCAGTGCCCCGGCTAACTATGGCTACACCTTC
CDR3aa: CASSAPANYGYTF

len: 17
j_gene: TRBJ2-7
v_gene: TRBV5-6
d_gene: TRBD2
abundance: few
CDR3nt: TGTGCCAGCAGCTTGGAGGGTAGCGGGGTCCTATTCTACGAGCAGTACTTC
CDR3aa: CASSLEGSGVLFYEQYF

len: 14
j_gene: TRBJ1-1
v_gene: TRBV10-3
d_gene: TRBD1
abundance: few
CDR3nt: TGTGCCATCAGCGGGACAGGGGGTAACACTGAAGCTTTCTTT
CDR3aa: CAISGTGGNTEAFF

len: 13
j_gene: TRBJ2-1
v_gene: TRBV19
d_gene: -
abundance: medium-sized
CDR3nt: TGTGCCAGTAGAGGGGGGGCTGACAATGAGCAGTTCTTC
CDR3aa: CASRGGADNEQFF

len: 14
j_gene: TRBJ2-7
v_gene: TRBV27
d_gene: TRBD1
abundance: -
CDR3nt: TGTGCCAGCAGTTACACAGGGGCTGACGACGAGCAGTACTTC
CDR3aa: CASSYTGADDEQYF

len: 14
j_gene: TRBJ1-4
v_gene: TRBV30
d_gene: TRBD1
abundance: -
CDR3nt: TGTGCCTGGAGTGTTACAGGGGGCTTGGAAAAACTGTTTTTT
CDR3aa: CAWSVTGGLEKLFF

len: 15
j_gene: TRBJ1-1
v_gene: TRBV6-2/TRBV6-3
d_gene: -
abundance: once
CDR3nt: TGTGCCAGCAGTTACGGGGGAGGGGTGGGCACTGAAGCTTTCTTT
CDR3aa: CASSYGGGVGTEAFF

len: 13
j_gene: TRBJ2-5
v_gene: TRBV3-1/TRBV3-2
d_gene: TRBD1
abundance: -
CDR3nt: TGTGCCAGCAGCCTCAGGGGGCGAGAGACCCAGTACTTC
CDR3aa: CASSLRGRETQYF

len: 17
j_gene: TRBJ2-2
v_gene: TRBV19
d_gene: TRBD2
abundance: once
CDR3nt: TGTGCCAGTAATTCACCGGGACTAGCGGCCAACACCGGGGAGCTGTTTTTT
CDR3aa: CASNSPGLAANTGELFF

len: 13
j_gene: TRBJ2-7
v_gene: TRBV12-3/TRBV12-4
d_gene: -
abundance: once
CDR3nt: TGTGCCAGCAGTTTAGCCGGAGCCTACGAGCAGTACTTC
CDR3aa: CASSLAGAYEQYF